The rows below give T cell receptor beta chains drawn from one sample of a study of T cell repertoires in cytomegalovirus infection. One entry per CDR3 protein results from TCRdb running MiXCR on the reads. There are hundreds of thousands of distinct CDR3 sequences in the sample; 15% to 20% occur only once, and around 13% lies in the top ten. The source material was PBMCs. These receptor sequences come from a human donor in good health (CMV status not recorded). Some clones in this sample may be carry-over from other donors' samples. CDR3s include the opening cysteine and the closing phenylalanine or tryptophan. Fields, in order: V gene, J gene, CDR3 protein.

>TRBV7-8|TRBJ1-1
CASSLEGSWGTEAFF
>TRBV6-5|TRBJ1-2
CASSLGTGHHGYTF
>TRBV5-1|TRBJ1-1
CASSLLGWDTEAFF
>TRBV29-1|TRBJ1-1
CSVDSHVNTEAFF
>TRBV28|TRBJ1-4
CASKQETNEKLFF
>TRBV7-2|TRBJ1-6
CASSLGRTGGFGSPLHF
>TRBV5-1|TRBJ2-3
CASSPGRGTRTSGGTDTQYF
>TRBV7-2|TRBJ1-6
CASSVLRTGAYSPLHF
>TRBV7-2|TRBJ2-2
CASSQRGGAGTGELFF
>TRBV3-1|TRBJ2-7
CASSHDPGSYEQYF
>TRBV12-3/TRBV12-4|TRBJ1-4
CASSSKGVLGEKLFF
>TRBV28|TRBJ2-3
CASSGTGPLVDTQYF
>TRBV7-2|TRBJ2-4
CASTTYATNGIQYF
>TRBV4-1|TRBJ1-1
CASSQGRQGNTEAFF
>TRBV7-2|TRBJ1-3
CASSLGGSEGNTIYF
>TRBV7-2|TRBJ1-6
CASSLVLLNSPLHF
>TRBV7-2|TRBJ2-7
CASTEDREFGEQYF
>TRBV2|TRBJ1-5
CASRTGQQPQHF
>TRBV6-5|TRBJ2-3
CASSYSSPQRGGGDTQYF
>TRBV7-9|TRBJ2-5
CASSVGDTGRETQYF
>TRBV7-2|TRBJ2-1
CASRSPGSSYNEQFF
>TRBV20-1|TRBJ1-2
CSARLQGWAYGYTF
>TRBV7-2|TRBJ2-7
CASSLLAGGPYEQYF
>TRBV12-3/TRBV12-4|TRBJ1-1
CASSLIDSGAFF
>TRBV6-2/TRBV6-3|TRBJ1-6
CASSWDRGRPSPLHF
>TRBV12-3/TRBV12-4|TRBJ1-1
CASSLTGDGLNTEAFF
>TRBV27|TRBJ2-3
CASSLQAADTQYF
>TRBV7-9|TRBJ2-2
CADRGNTGELFF
>TRBV7-8|TRBJ2-5
CASSLRAGGPETQYF